This T cell receptor beta chain was recovered during a study of cytomegalovirus exposure and HLA in healthy donors. Notes on the study in general: As confirmed in vitro, three CMV-associated chains were specific for CMV antigens. In a later analysis, at a false discovery rate of 0.05, roughly 16,000 TCR beta sequences matched HLA alleles.

The primer mix had 60 Vbeta and 13 Jbeta primers. The method was immunoSEQ multiplex PCR; TCRdb's version includes in-frame clones alone and lacks a portion of them. The data hold about 160,000 clones, with roughly four fifths observed a single time. Concerning this clone itself: Its antigen is as yet unknown.

The donors gave bone marrow, and they were healthy. Sequenced input: PBMCs. This TCR came from a woman in her fifties or sixties in good health and CMV-seronegative.

This chain's CDR3 is CASSIDRASQPQHF. The CDR3 DNA sequence: TGTGCCAGTAGTATAGACAGGGCCAGCCAGCCCCAGCATTTT. The gene calls are TRBV19 and TRBJ1-5; D might be TRBD1 (5 bases). V gave up 0 bases and J gave up 7 bases, with 10 bases separating them. Per the germline V gene, CDR1 is LNHDA and CDR2 is SQIVND (reference sequence). The CDR3 is 14 amino acids.